A single sample gave rise to the 16 T cell receptor beta chains below, sequenced in a study of blood T cell repertoires in COVID-19. Generated by immunoSEQ multiplex PCR, the TCRdb table keeps only in-frame clones and is missing some. The profile shows tens of thousands of clones, more than 65% of them singletons. The sample was peripheral blood. These TCRs come from a human donor in a cohort sampled during active COVID-19.

This clone was counted between two and nine times. The V and J genes are TRBV5-1 and TRBJ2-7, with a tentative D call TRBD2 (6 bases). Per germline, CDR1 SGHRS and CDR2 YFSETQ. Deletions cut 0 bases from V and 2 bases from J, with 9 bases between. The CDR3 extends over 14 amino acids. CDR3 in amino acids: CASSLEGGAYEQYF. CDR3 bases: TGCGCCAGCAGCTTGGAGGGCGGGGCCTACGAGCAGTACTTC.

The J gene is TRBJ2-3, the V gene TRBV15; D is undetermined. The V gene's germline CDR1 is LNHNV and CDR2 YYDKDF (reference sequence). The CDR3 has 14 amino acids. V shed 2 bases and J shed 6 bases, with 12 bases lying between them. CDR3 residues: CATSRSYFVDTQYF. DNA of the CDR3: TGTGCCACCAGCAGATCCTATTTTGTGGATACGCAGTATTTT.

V is TRBV19 and J is TRBJ1-5; 9 nucleotides align to TRBD1. The germline gives CDR1 LNHDA, CDR2 SQIVND (reference sequence). CDR3 size: 16 residues. The junction had 7 bases not matched to a gene; V was cut back by 7 bases and J by 0 bases. The CDR3 nucleotides are TGTGCCAGTAACAGGGGGCAACAAGATAGCAATCAGCCCCAGCATTTT. Its translation is CASNRGQQDSNQPQHF.

CDR3 loop: CASSQEGLGPYNEQFF. CDR3 bases: TGCGCCAGCAGCCAAGAAGGACTTGGCCCTTACAATGAGCAGTTCTTC. This rearrangement joins TRBV4-1 to TRBJ2-1; possibly TRBD2 for D (5 bases). V shed 0 bases and J shed 4 bases, with 13 bases lying between them. The CDR3 covers 16 residues. Germline V lookup: CDR1 MGHRA, CDR2 YSYEKL.

The rearrangement uses TRBV7-2 and TRBJ1-1; D possibly corresponds to TRBD1 (6 bases). Germline V CDR1 and CDR2: SGHTA, FQGNSA. Trimming pared 5 bases from V and 2 bases from J, leaving 12 bases between. The CDR3 totals 14 residues. CDR3 amino acids: CASSQGRLNTEAFF. DNA of the CDR3: TGTGCCAGCAGCCAGGGGCGGTTAAACACTGAAGCTTTCTTT.

V usage is TRBV23-1 and J usage is TRBJ2-7; 7 bases line up with TRBD1. TRBV23-1 counts as an open reading frame of uncertain function. The length of the CDR3 is 17 residues. After removal of 0 bases from V and 3 bases from J, the junction contained 11 bases not matched to a gene. The chain's CDR3 is CASSQSGPPDRVYEQYF. For the CDR3, the DNA is TGCGCCAGCAGTCAATCAGGGCCCCCAGACAGGGTCTACGAGCAGTACTTC.

This clone was observed a single time. J is TRBJ1-6 and V is TRBV6-4; TRBD1 agrees at 7 bases. CDR1 and CDR2 from the germline V gene are MRHNA and SNTAGT. This CDR3 is built from 14 residues. With 7 bases clipped from V and 7 bases from J, the junction kept 7 bases outside the gene matches. CDR3 loop: CASTRQGENSPLHF. Written as DNA, the CDR3 is TGTGCCAGCACGAGACAGGGTGAGAATTCACCCCTCCACTTT.

V usage is TRBV27 and J usage is TRBJ1-5; D might be TRBD1 (6 bases). The CDR3 runs 15 residues. Trimming pared 0 bases from V and 2 bases from J, leaving 8 bases between. The V gene's germline CDR1 is MNHEY and CDR2 SMNVEV (reference sequence). The DNA of the CDR3 is TGTGCCAGCAGTTTATCGGGGGCCGGCAATCAGCCCCAGCATTTT. Its translation: CASSLSGAGNQPQHF.

This rearrangement joins TRBV21-1 to TRBJ1-4; the D segment call TRBD1 is taken from the table without a DNA check. TRBV21-1 is recorded as a pseudogene. The CDR3 contains 15 residues. The CDR3 nucleotides read TGTGCCAGCAGCAGCTCAGGGGGCCTTAATGAAAAACTGTTTTTT. Translated, it gives CASSSSGGLNEKLFF.

The chain employs TRBV2 and TRBJ2-2; 7 bases line up with TRBD2. The germline V gene has CDR1 SNHLY and CDR2 FYNNEI. CDR3 length: 15 amino acids. Losses at the gene ends were 4 bases for V and 6 bases for J; bases not matched to a gene: 8. The CDR3 region is CASSGGGRRSGELFF. In DNA form, the CDR3 reads TGTGCCAGCAGTGGCGGGGGACGTCGTTCCGGGGAGCTGTTTTTT.

The chain joins TRBV7-9 to TRBJ1-4; TRBD1 might be the D (5 bases). V gave up 3 bases and J gave up 6 bases, with 17 bases separating them. Germline CDR1 reads SEHNR; CDR2 reads FQNEAQ (reference sequence). The CDR3 extends over 16 amino acids. CDR3 in amino acids: CASSLSLGTWDEKLFF. The CDR3 coding sequence is TGTGCCAGCAGCTTGTCCTTAGGGACTTGGGATGAAAAACTGTTTTTT. Together with reference TRBV7-9 and TRBJ1-4, the CDR3 gives the full variable domain: DTGVSQNPRHKITKRGQNVTFRCDPISEHNRLYWYRQTLGQGPEFLTYFQNEAQLEKSRLLSDRFSAERPKGSFSTLEIQRTEQGDSAMYLCASSLSLGTWDEKLFFGSGTQLSVL.

The chain couples TRBV28 to TRBJ1-1; D perhaps matches TRBD1 (5 bases). Trimming stripped 7 bases from V and 2 bases from J, with 20 bases between. This CDR3 contains 16 residues. Germline loops: CDR1 MDHEN, CDR2 SYDVKM. The CDR3 loop is CASTSFGGEGNTEAFF. The CDR3 DNA is TGTGCCAGCACCTCCTTTGGAGGGGAGGGAAACACTGAAGCTTTCTTT.

The rearrangement links TRBV11-2 to TRBJ1-1; the D gene is possibly TRBD1 (5 bases). Germline V gene sequence: CDR1 SGHAT, CDR2 FQNNGV. V was shortened by 5 bases and J by 1 base, with 11 bases between the two germline ends. This CDR3 region has 14 residues. DNA of the CDR3: TGTGCCAGCAGCCTCAGGGCTTCGAACACTGAAGCTTTCTTT. Translating it yields CASSLRASNTEAFF.

In its sample, this clone was seen many times. The V and J genes are TRBV5-1 and TRBJ1-6; D gene ambiguous. Germline CDR1 SGHRS, CDR2 YFSETQ. This CDR3 spans 17 amino acids. V was cut by 1 base and J by 8 bases, with 19 bases left in between. CDR3 loop: CASSLNGESFYDSPLHF. CDR3 in DNA: TGCGCCAGCAGCTTGAACGGGGAATCATTTTACGATTCACCCCTCCACTTT.

This rearrangement joins TRBV4-1 to TRBJ2-5, with 11 bases identical to TRBD2. V shed 1 base and J 5 bases; nucleotides not matched to a gene: 3. Per germline, CDR1 MGHRA and CDR2 YSYEKL. The CDR3 covers 15 residues. The DNA for the CDR3 is TGCGCCAGCAGCCAAGTCCCTAGCGGGGGGGAGACCCAGTACTTC. It codes for CASSQVPSGGETQYF.

This sequence joins TRBV19 and TRBJ2-1, with TRBD2 matching 10 bases. With V trimmed by 3 bases and J by 4 bases, 6 bases remained unmatched. The CDR3 runs 16 residues. Germline V gives CDR1 LNHDA, CDR2 SQIVND (reference sequence). The chain's CDR3 is CASSISGLAKYNEQFF. The DNA of the CDR3 is TGTGCCAGTAGTATCTCGGGACTAGCGAAGTACAATGAGCAGTTCTTC. The variable domain in full, with the rest retrieved from reference TRBV19 and TRBJ2-1, is DGGITQSPKYLFRKEGQNVTLSCEQNLNHDAMYWYRQDPGQGLRLIYYSQIVNDFQKGDIAEGYSVSREKKESFPLTVTSAQKNPTAFYLCASSISGLAKYNEQFFGPGTRLTVL.